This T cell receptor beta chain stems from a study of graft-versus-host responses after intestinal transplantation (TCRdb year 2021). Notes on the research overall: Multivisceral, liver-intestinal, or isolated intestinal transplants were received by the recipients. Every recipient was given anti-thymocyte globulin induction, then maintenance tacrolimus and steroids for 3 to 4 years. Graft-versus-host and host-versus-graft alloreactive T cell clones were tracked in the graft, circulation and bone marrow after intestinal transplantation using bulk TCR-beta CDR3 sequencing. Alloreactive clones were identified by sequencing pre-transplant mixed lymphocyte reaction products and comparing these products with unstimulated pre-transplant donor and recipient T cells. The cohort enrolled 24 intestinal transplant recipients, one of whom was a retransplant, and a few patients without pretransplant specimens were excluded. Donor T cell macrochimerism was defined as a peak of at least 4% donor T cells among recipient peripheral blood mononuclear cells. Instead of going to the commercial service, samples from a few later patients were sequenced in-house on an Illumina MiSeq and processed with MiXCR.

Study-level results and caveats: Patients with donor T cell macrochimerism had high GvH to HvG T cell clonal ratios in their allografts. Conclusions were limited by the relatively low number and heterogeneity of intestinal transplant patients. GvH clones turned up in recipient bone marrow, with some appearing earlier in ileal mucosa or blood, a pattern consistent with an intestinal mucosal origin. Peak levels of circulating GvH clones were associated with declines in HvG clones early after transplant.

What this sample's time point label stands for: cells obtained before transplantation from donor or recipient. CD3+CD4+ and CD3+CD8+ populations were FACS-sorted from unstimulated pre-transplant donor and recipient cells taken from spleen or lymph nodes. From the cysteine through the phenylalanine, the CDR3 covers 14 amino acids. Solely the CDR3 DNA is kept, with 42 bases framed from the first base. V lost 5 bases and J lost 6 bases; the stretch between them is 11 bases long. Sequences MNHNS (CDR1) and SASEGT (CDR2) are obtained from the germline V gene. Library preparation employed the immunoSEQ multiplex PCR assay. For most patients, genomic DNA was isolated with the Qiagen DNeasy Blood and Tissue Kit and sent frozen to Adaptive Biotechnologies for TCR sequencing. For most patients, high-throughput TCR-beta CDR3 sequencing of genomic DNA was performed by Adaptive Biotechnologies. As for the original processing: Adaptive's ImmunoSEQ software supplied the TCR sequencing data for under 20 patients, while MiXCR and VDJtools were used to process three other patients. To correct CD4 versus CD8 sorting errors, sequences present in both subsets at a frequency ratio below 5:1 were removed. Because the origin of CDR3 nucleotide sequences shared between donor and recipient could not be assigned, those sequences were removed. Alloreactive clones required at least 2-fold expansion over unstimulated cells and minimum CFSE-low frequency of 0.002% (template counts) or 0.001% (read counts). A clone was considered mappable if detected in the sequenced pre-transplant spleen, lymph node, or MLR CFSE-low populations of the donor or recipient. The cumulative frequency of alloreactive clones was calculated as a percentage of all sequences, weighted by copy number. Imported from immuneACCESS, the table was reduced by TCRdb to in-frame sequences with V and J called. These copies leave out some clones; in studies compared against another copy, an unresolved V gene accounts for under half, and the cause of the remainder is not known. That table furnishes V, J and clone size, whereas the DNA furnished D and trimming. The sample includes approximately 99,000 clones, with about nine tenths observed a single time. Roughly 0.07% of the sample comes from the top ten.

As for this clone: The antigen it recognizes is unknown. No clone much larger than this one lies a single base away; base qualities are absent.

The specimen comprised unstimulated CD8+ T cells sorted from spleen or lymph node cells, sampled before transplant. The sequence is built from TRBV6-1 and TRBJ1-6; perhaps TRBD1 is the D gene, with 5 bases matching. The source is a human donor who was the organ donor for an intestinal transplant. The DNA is TGTGCCAGCAGTCCGACAGAGCGTAATTCACCCCTCCACTTT. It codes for CASSPTERNSPLHF.